This T cell receptor beta chain is from a study of Graves' ophthalmopathy and Graves' hyperthyroidism. Comment on this clonotype: Its specificity is not known.

The authors amplified TCR beta CDR3 regions, and they did so from RNA transcripts for repertoire sequencing. The library came from an HTBI-primed first-round RT-PCR and a second-round multiplex PCR. TCRdb ran MiXCR on the multiplex PCR reads and lists one entry per CDR3 protein. The data contain around 670,000 distinct CDR3 sequences, 40% of them singletons. Whole-study findings and limits: Ophthalmopathy progression was predicted by the model at 70.59% sensitivity and approximately 72% specificity. Among thyroid clonotypes expanded above 0.001 frequency, most also appeared in blood.

V lost 4 bases, J lost 3 bases, and 16 bases lay in between. Germline CDR1 reads SGHDT; CDR2 reads YYEEEE. The CDR3 loop spans 15 amino acids. A duration under 3 months, NOSPECS ≥4, CAS ≥3 and moderate-to-severe activity characterized the donors with ophthalmopathy. Reliance was placed on clinical symptoms, serum thyroxine, TRAb, thyroid ultrasound and orbital computed tomography for diagnosis. The sequenced sample consisted of peripheral blood. The chain joins TRBV5-6 to TRBJ1-2, with a tentative D call TRBD1 (5 bases). This TCR derives from an adult man with Graves' ophthalmopathy. CDR3 nucleotide sequence: TGTGCCAGCAGCCCGAAAGGCAGGGACTACTATGGCTACACCTTC. It is translated as CASSPKGRDYYGYTF.